Listed below are T cell receptor beta chains from one sample, sequenced in a study of blood T cell repertoires in COVID-19. Here immunoSEQ multiplex PCR was the method, and the copy in TCRdb shows in-frame clones only, minus some. The data hold roughly 200,000 clones, with 85% to 90% observed a single time. What was sequenced was PBMCs or T cells enriched from blood (not recorded which). Receptor source: a woman aged 40 to 50 with acute COVID-19. CDR3s include the opening cysteine and the closing phenylalanine or tryptophan. A D gene is named only where the DNA matches it firmly. Clone size is not always given. Where it is, it says once, few, many or a class for expanded clones.

d_gene	v_gene	j_gene	abundance	CDR3nt	CDR3aa
TRBD1	TRBV20-1	TRBJ2-1	NA	TGCAGTGCTAGTCTCGGGGACAGGGTCCGCAATGAGCAGTTCTTC	CSASLGDRVRNEQFF
NA	TRBV19	TRBJ1-2	NA	TGTGCCAGTAGTTTTACAGGGAAGAACTATGGCTACACCTTC	CASSFTGKNYGYTF
NA	TRBV3-1/TRBV3-2	TRBJ2-3	NA	TGTGCCAGCAGCCGTCTTGGTAGCGGCACAGATACGCAGTATTTT	CASSRLGSGTDTQYF
TRBD1	TRBV9	TRBJ1-3	once	TGTGCCAGCAGCGCTTCCTCCGGGACAGCGAGCTCTGGAAACACCATATATTTT	CASSASSGTASSGNTIYF
TRBD1	TRBV7-9	TRBJ1-4	NA	TGTGCCAGCAGCTTAGTATGGGGGACAGGGTCTAATGAAAAACTGTTTTTT	CASSLVWGTGSNEKLFF
TRBD1	TRBV13	TRBJ1-4	NA	TGTGCCAGCAGCCGGACAGGGGACCCCGCCACAGGTTATGAAAAACTGTTTTTT	CASSRTGDPATGYEKLFF
NA	TRBV11-2	TRBJ1-3	NA	TGTGCCAGCAGCCCGACAACAGGCCTCCGAAACACCATATATTTT	CASSPTTGLRNTIYF
TRBD2	TRBV30	TRBJ2-1	NA	TGTGCCTGGAGTGGACAGGGGAAGGGACTAGCGGCCTACAATGAGCAGTTCTTC	CAWSGQGKGLAAYNEQFF
TRBD1	TRBV27	TRBJ1-2	NA	TGTGCCAGCAGATTGGCGGGACAGGGGGAGGTTGGCTACACCTTC	CASRLAGQGEVGYTF
TRBD1	TRBV7-2	TRBJ2-2	NA	TGTGCCAGCAGCCCCCGCTCCTACGACAGGGGGGCCACCGGGGAGCTGTTTTTT	CASSPRSYDRGATGELFF
NA	TRBV5-1	TRBJ1-2	NA	TGCGCCAGCAGCCTCTGGACGGGAGCTAACTATGGCTACACCTTC	CASSLWTGANYGYTF
TRBD2	TRBV4-1	TRBJ2-1	NA	TGCGCCAGCAGCCAAGGGGGAGCGGGAGGGCGTCGAGAGCAGTTCTTC	CASSQGGAGGRREQFF
NA	TRBV6-6	TRBJ2-5	NA	TGTGCCAGCGCCTCAGGGGCGCAGGGGGAGACCCAGTACTTC	CASASGAQGETQYF
NA	TRBV6-5	TRBJ1-5	NA	TGTGCCAGCAGTTATGGGGGGTCGCAGCCCCAGCATTTT	CASSYGGSQPQHF
TRBD1	TRBV30	TRBJ2-7	NA	TGTGCCTGGAGTGACAGGGGAGCTTACGAGCAGTACTTC	CAWSDRGAYEQYF
TRBD1	TRBV19	TRBJ1-4	NA	TGTGCCAGTAGTCGGGACAGGGGGTCAACTAATGAAAAACTGTTTTTT	CASSRDRGSTNEKLFF
TRBD1	TRBV9	TRBJ2-1	NA	TGTGCCAGCAGCGCCTTGGGACAGCTTAACAATGAGCAGTTCTTC	CASSALGQLNNEQFF
TRBD2	TRBV30	TRBJ2-3	NA	TGTGCCTGGAACCAAAGACTAGCCGAGGAGCCAGATACGCAGTATTTT	CAWNQRLAEEPDTQYF
TRBD2	TRBV11-2	TRBJ2-5	NA	TGTGCCAGCAGCTTTAGCGGGAGGGTCCAAGAGACCCAGTACTTC	CASSFSGRVQETQYF
TRBD2	TRBV11-2	TRBJ2-2	NA	TGTGCCAGCAGCCGCCCGGGACTAGTAACCGGGGAGCTGTTTTTT	CASSRPGLVTGELFF
TRBD2	TRBV11-2	TRBJ2-2	NA	TGTGCCAGCAGCCCTGGACTAGCGGGAGGCACCGGGGAGCTGTTTTTT	CASSPGLAGGTGELFF
NA	TRBV5-4	TRBJ2-7	NA	TGTGCCAGCAGCTTGGAGGGGTCCTACGAGCAGTACTTC	CASSLEGSYEQYF
TRBD2	TRBV15	TRBJ2-1	NA	TGTGCCACCAGCAGAGGAATAGGACTAGCGGGAGGGAATGAGCAGTTCTTC	CATSRGIGLAGGNEQFF
NA	TRBV11-3	TRBJ2-3	NA	TGTGCCAGCAGCCCTAGTGGGTTGGGGAGTGCGGATACGCAGTATTTT	CASSPSGLGSADTQYF
NA	TRBV2	TRBJ2-1	NA	TGTGCCAGCAGGCCCGACCGCAGAGGGACCTACAATGAGCAGTTCTTC	CASRPDRRGTYNEQFF
NA	TRBV3-1/TRBV3-2	TRBJ1-6	NA	TGTGCCAGCAGCCAAGATCGCCAGAGGAGTTCACCCCTCCACTTT	CASSQDRQRSSPLHF
NA	TRBV7-9	TRBJ2-5	NA	TGTGCCAGCAGCCTGCAAGAGACCCAGTACTTC	CASSLQETQYF
TRBD1	TRBV19	TRBJ1-1	NA	TGTGCCAGTAGTATGAACACAGGGGGAAGCACTGAAGCTTTCTTT	CASSMNTGGSTEAFF
NA	TRBV2	TRBJ1-5	NA	TGTGCCAGCAGTGCATTGTCGGTCAATCAGCCCCAGCATTTT	CASSALSVNQPQHF
TRBD2	TRBV6-2/TRBV6-3	TRBJ2-1	NA	TGTGCCAGCAGTGCACCGGGACTAGCCTACAATGAGCAGTTCTTC	CASSAPGLAYNEQFF
NA	TRBV25-1	TRBJ2-6	NA	TGTGCCAGCCAATCTGGGGCCAACGTCCTGACTTTC	CASQSGANVLTF
NA	TRBV10-1	TRBJ1-1	NA	TGCGCCAGCAGTGACAGGGTGGGCACTGAAGCTTTCTTT	CASSDRVGTEAFF
NA	TRBV21-1	TRBJ2-1	NA	TGTGCCAGCAGCGGGACTAGAGGGTACAATGAGCAGTTCTTC	CASSGTRGYNEQFF
NA	TRBV5-1	TRBJ1-1	NA	TGCGCCAGCAGCTGGGGAGCCGGGGGGAACACTGAAGCTTTCTTT	CASSWGAGGNTEAFF
TRBD2	TRBV30	TRBJ2-1	NA	TGTGCCTGGAGTGCCCGGACTAGCGGGAGAGTAAATGAGCAGTTCTTC	CAWSARTSGRVNEQFF
TRBD1	TRBV10-3	TRBJ1-1	NA	TGTGCCATCAAAGGACAGGGAAACACTGAAGCTTTCTTT	CAIKGQGNTEAFF
NA	TRBV12-3/TRBV12-4	TRBJ1-3	NA	TGTGCCAGCAGTTTTGCCGGGAACACCATATATTTT	CASSFAGNTIYF
NA	TRBV2	TRBJ1-5	NA	TGTGCCAGCAGTGGTCTAGAGGGAAGGGAGCCCCAGCATTTT	CASSGLEGREPQHF
NA	TRBV2	TRBJ2-5	NA	TGTGCCAGCAGCGTGGGGGCGGAGGAGACCCAGTACTTC	CASSVGAEETQYF
TRBD2	TRBV18	TRBJ2-1	NA	TGTGCCAGCTCACCCCCTAGCGGCTTCTACAATGAGCAGTTCTTC	CASSPPSGFYNEQFF
TRBD2	TRBV6-2/TRBV6-3	TRBJ2-5	NA	TGTGCCAGCAGTTCCCCTCTCCCGGGGGGTTTAGAGACCCAGTACTTC	CASSSPLPGGLETQYF
TRBD2	TRBV6-5	TRBJ2-3	NA	TGTGCCAGCAGAGGACTAGTTTCGATGGCAGATACGCAGTATTTT	CASRGLVSMADTQYF
NA	TRBV5-1	TRBJ2-7	many	TGCGCCAGCAAGGAGGGGGCAGAGCAGTACTTC	CASKEGAEQYF
NA	TRBV7-3	TRBJ2-1	NA	TGTGCCAGCAGCCCGGCAGGGGCGGGCCTCTACAATGAGCAGTTCTTC	CASSPAGAGLYNEQFF
TRBD1	TRBV12-5	TRBJ1-5	NA	TGTGCTTCATCCGGGACAGGGAACAATCAGCCCCAGCATTTT	CASSGTGNNQPQHF
TRBD1	TRBV5-8	TRBJ2-6	NA	TGTGCCAGCACTCTGACAGGGGCACGCTCTGGGGCCAACGTCCTGACTTTC	CASTLTGARSGANVLTF
NA	TRBV6-1	TRBJ1-4	NA	TGTGCCAGCAGTGAAGACAGGGTCAATGAAAAACTGTTTTTT	CASSEDRVNEKLFF
NA	TRBV5-4	TRBJ2-1	few	TGTGCCAGCAGCCCCGTAGGGGTAAATGAGCAGTTCTTC	CASSPVGVNEQFF
NA	TRBV15	TRBJ1-6	NA	TGTGCCACCAGCAGCTGGGCCCCAAATTCACCCCTCCACTTT	CATSSWAPNSPLHF
NA	TRBV28	TRBJ1-6	NA	TGTGCCAGCAGTTTCGCCTATACAGAGAACTCACCCCTCCACTTT	CASSFAYTENSPLHF
TRBD1	TRBV5-4	TRBJ2-1	NA	TGTGCCAGCAGCTATGCAGGACAGGGACAGGGCAATGAGCAGTTCTTC	CASSYAGQGQGNEQFF
NA	TRBV5-6	TRBJ1-4	NA	TGTGCCAGCAGCTTGGTCACAGATGAAAAACTGTTTTTT	CASSLVTDEKLFF
NA	TRBV6-5	TRBJ2-3	NA	TGTGCCAGCACCGTAGCAAATACGCAGTATTTT	CASTVANTQYF
TRBD2	TRBV20-1	TRBJ2-3	few	TGCAGTGCTGGGCGGGAGGGTACGCAGTATTTT	CSAGREGTQYF
NA	TRBV5-6	TRBJ2-4	NA	TGTGCCAGCAGCTTGGAGACGGCAGGGGAAGCCAAAAACATTCAGTACTTC	CASSLETAGEAKNIQYF
NA	TRBV2	TRBJ1-1	NA	TGTACTACAAGGGGCGAAAAACAGGCGCGCACTGAAGCTTTCTTT	CTTRGEKQARTEAFF
TRBD2	TRBV3-1/TRBV3-2	TRBJ2-5	few	TGTGCCAGCAGCCAAGACTCGTGGACTAGCGGAACTGGGGAGACCCAGTACTTC	CASSQDSWTSGTGETQYF
NA	TRBV4-2	TRBJ2-1	NA	TGTGCCAGCAGCCAAGTAACCGGGACTCCCTACAATGAGCAGTTCTTC	CASSQVTGTPYNEQFF